The 20 T cell receptor beta chains below all came from one sample that was sequenced in a study of cytomegalovirus exposure and HLA in healthy donors. Assay used: immunoSEQ multiplex PCR; TCRdb lists only in-frame clones, some missing. The sample records 200,000 or so clones, around 88% being singletons. Sequencing was done on a sample of PBMCs. These receptors were obtained from a woman aged 18-29 years in good health and CMV-seronegative.

The V and J genes are TRBV25-1 and TRBJ1-2; D is unresolved. CDR1 is MGHDK, CDR2 SYGVNS, per germline. This CDR3 contains 14 residues. V gave up 3 bases and J gave up 4 bases, with 12 bases separating them. CDR3 sequence: CASSDRGLGYGYTF. In nucleotides, the CDR3 is TGTGCCAGCAGTGATCGCGGGTTGGGCTATGGCTACACCTTC.

The J gene is TRBJ2-7, the V gene TRBV9; TRBD1 is a possible D gene (6 bases). The V gene lost 2 bases and the J gene lost 5 bases, with 20 bases spanning the gap. This CDR3 region has 16 residues. Germline lookup yields CDR1 SGDLS and CDR2 YYNGEE. In nucleotides, the CDR3 is TGTGCCAGCAGCGTTCTACAGGGTGGGAATGGCGACGAGCAGTACTTC. Translation: CASSVLQGGNGDEQYF.

The chain links TRBV11-2 to TRBJ2-7; 11 bases line up with TRBD2. CDR1 and CDR2 from the germline V gene are SGHAT and FQNNGV. V shed 2 bases, J shed 3 bases, and the junction held 6 bases outside the gene matches. The CDR3 sequence is 16 residues long. CDR3 amino acids: CASSLKLAGANYEQYF. CDR3 nucleotides: TGTGCCAGCAGCTTAAAACTAGCGGGAGCTAACTACGAGCAGTACTTC.

The chain carries TRBV5-1 and TRBJ2-1, with 7 bases fitting TRBD1. Trimming at V came to 1 base and at J to 0 bases, leaving 4 bases not matched to a gene. The germline gives CDR1 SGHRS, CDR2 YFSETQ. The CDR3 loop spans 16 amino acids. The CDR3 is CASSLTGESSYNEQFF. Written as DNA, the CDR3 is TGCGCCAGCAGCTTGACAGGGGAGAGCTCCTACAATGAGCAGTTCTTC.

The rearrangement links TRBV7-2 to TRBJ2-7, with no clear D. V was trimmed by 5 bases and J by 2 bases, leaving 7 bases between them. In germline, CDR1 is SGHTA, CDR2 FQGNSA. This CDR3 has 12 residues. CDR3 region: CASSLSAYEQYF. The CDR3 DNA sequence: TGTGCCAGCAGCCTTTCTGCCTACGAGCAGTACTTC. The full variable domain, in which reference TRBV7-2 and TRBJ2-7 provide the parts outside the CDR3, is GAGVSQSPSNKVTEKGKDVELRCDPISGHTALYWYRQSLGQGLEFLIYFQGNSAPDKSGLPSDRFSAERTGGSVSTLTIQRTQQEDSAVYLCASSLSAYEQYFGPGTRLTVT.

This CDR3 is CASSWGGEKETQYF. The CDR3 region has the DNA TGCGCCAGCAGCTGGGGGGGGGAAAAAGAGACCCAGTACTTC. V and J are TRBV5-1 and TRBJ2-5; 7 bases match TRBD2. The CDR3 is made up of 14 amino acids. V trimming: 3 bases; J trimming: 3 bases; junction bases outside the gene matches: 5. Germline lookup yields CDR1 SGHRS and CDR2 YFSETQ.

The chain combines TRBV5-6 with TRBJ1-2; 7 bases are shared with TRBD1. From germline, CDR1 is SGHDT and CDR2 YYEEEE. The CDR3 is 13 residues long. Trimming took 4 bases from V and 5 from J; bases not matched to a gene: 5. CDR3 amino acids: CASSEAGGYGYTF. In DNA, the CDR3 is TGTGCCAGCAGCGAAGCAGGGGGGTATGGCTACACCTTC.

The chain has TRBV4-3 and TRBJ1-2; the match to TRBD1 covers 7 bases. The germline V gene encodes CDR1 LGHNA and CDR2 YSLEER. The trim removed 3 bases at V and 5 bases at J, leaving 9 bases unmatched. This CDR3 is built from 15 residues. CDR3 region: CASSQGAGTEYGYTF. The CDR3 DNA reads TGCGCCAGCAGCCAGGGGGCCGGGACAGAATATGGCTACACCTTC.

The V call is TRBV9, the J call TRBJ2-5, with 12 bases aligning to TRBD2. The J segment lost 5 bases and the V segment lost 0 bases, leaving 11 bases of the junction unmatched. The germline gives CDR1 SGDLS, CDR2 YYNGEE. CDR3 length equals 18 residues. The CDR3 reads CASSVGASGRARFETQYF. DNA of the CDR3: TGTGCCAGCAGCGTAGGGGCTAGCGGGAGGGCCAGGTTTGAGACCCAGTACTTC.

This rearrangement joins TRBV7-9 to TRBJ1-1; 8 nucleotides align to TRBD1. Germline V gene sequence: CDR1 SEHNR, CDR2 FQNEAQ (reference sequence). The CDR3 length is 13 residues. V was clipped by 5 bases and J by 4 bases; unmatched bases: 3. The CDR3 sequence: CASSHRGATEAFF. The CDR3 coding sequence is TGTGCCAGCAGCCACAGGGGGGCCACTGAAGCTTTCTTT.

The chain recombines TRBV6-1 with TRBJ1-2, with 7 positions matching TRBD1. Germline V CDR1 and CDR2: MNHNS, SASEGT. The CDR3 consists of 15 residues. V lost 1 base, J lost 5 bases, and 7 bases stayed unmatched. CDR3 DNA: TGTGCCAGCAGTGAAGGAGGGGGCAGGCTTTATGGCTACACCTTC. Protein sequence: CASSEGGGRLYGYTF.

This chain uses TRBV18 with TRBJ2-1, with a possible D match to TRBD1 (6 bases). The germline V gene encodes CDR1 KGHSH and CDR2 LQKENI. With 3 bases removed from V and 6 bases from J, the gap between germline ends came to 15 bases. The CDR3 covers 15 residues. CDR3 bases: TGTGCCAGCTCACCCCAGGGGCGAATGGGCAATGAGCAGTTCTTC. Protein product: CASSPQGRMGNEQFF.

The chain has TRBV5-1 and TRBJ2-5; TRBD1 aligns across 10 bases. Trimming removed 3 bases from V and 5 bases from J; junction bases left unmatched: 7. The germline V gene encodes CDR1 SGHRS and CDR2 YFSETQ. This CDR3 has 15 amino acids. DNA for the CDR3: TGCGCCAGCAGCTGGGGGACAGGGGAGGTGGAGACCCAGTACTTC. This translates into CASSWGTGEVETQYF.

The count of this clone is one. Germline and junction disagree at one end, which may indicate a read error. The gene calls are TRBV7-7 and TRBJ2-7, with 9 nucleotides matching TRBD1. CDR3 length: 14 amino acids. From germline, CDR1 is SSHAT and CDR2 FNYEAQ (reference sequence). For the CDR3, the DNA is TGTGCTAGCAGCCCCGGGACAGGGATGTACGAGCAGTACTTC. Translating gives CASSPGTGMYEQYF.

V gene TRBV28 combines with J gene TRBJ2-7, with 8 bases matching TRBD2. The germline V gene has CDR1 MDHEN and CDR2 SYDVKM. The J segment lost 3 bases and the V segment lost 7 bases, leaving 17 bases of the junction unmatched. CDR3 length: 17 amino acids. The CDR3 is CASNRFAGGAFFYEQYF. Here the CDR3 DNA reads TGTGCCAGCAACCGTTTCGCGGGAGGCGCATTTTTCTACGAGCAGTACTTC.

The chain joins TRBV28 to TRBJ2-1; no definite D call. Germline V lookup: CDR1 MDHEN, CDR2 SYDVKM. The CDR3 length is 14 residues. Deletions cut 10 bases from V and 0 bases from J, with 13 bases between. Written as DNA, the CDR3 is TGTGCCACCCAGGCAGGTAGCTCCTACAATGAGCAGTTCTTC. It codes for CATQAGSSYNEQFF.

The rearrangement joins TRBV5-1 to TRBJ2-3, with a possible D match to TRBD1 (6 bases). V lost 0 bases and J lost 2, with 10 bases in between. Per germline, CDR1 SGHRS and CDR2 YFSETQ. CDR3 length: 15 residues. CDR3 in DNA: TGCGCCAGCAGCTTGGGGACAGCAGTCACAGATACGCAGTATTTT. It specifies CASSLGTAVTDTQYF.

V usage is TRBV4-1 and J usage is TRBJ2-5, with TRBD1 matching over 9 bases. Germline V gives CDR1 MGHRA, CDR2 YSYEKL. CDR3 length: 14 residues. Trimming cost V 4 bases and J 5 bases; bases outside gene matches: 5. The CDR3 protein is CASSRDRVDETQYF. The CDR3 bases are TGCGCCAGCAGCCGGGACAGGGTCGATGAGACCCAGTACTTC.

J is TRBJ2-3 and V is TRBV5-6; the match to TRBD1 covers 9 bases. With V trimmed by 2 bases and J by 4 bases, 5 bases remained unmatched. CDR3 size: 15 residues. Germline V gives CDR1 SGHDT, CDR2 YYEEEE. The CDR3 spells CASSFGTGFPDTQYF. The CDR3 DNA is TGTGCCAGCAGCTTTGGGACAGGGTTCCCAGATACGCAGTATTTT.

The chain has TRBV27 and TRBJ2-5; 12 bases match TRBD2. The CDR3 sequence is 18 residues long. Germline CDR1 is MNHEY and CDR2 is SMNVEV (reference sequence). The V gene end was trimmed by 5 bases and the J gene end by 6 bases; junction bases not matched to a gene: 16. CDR3 nucleotides: TGTGCCAGCAGTCACCTGGGACTAGCGGGCCAAGACGGGAAGACCCAGTACTTC. As protein: CASSHLGLAGQDGKTQYF.